A selection of T cell receptor beta chains follows, all from one sample in a study of T cell responses to AZD1222 COVID-19 vaccine. Using immunoSEQ multiplex PCR, the repertoire was profiled, and TCRdb retains in-frame clones only, with some absent. The table records 68,000 or so clones, roughly 90% of them present only once. The material sequenced was peripheral blood, taken on day 0 of AZD1222 vaccination. These receptors were taken from an adult in good health. Both conserved end residues are part of each CDR3. Fields, in order: J gene, V gene, D gene, clone size, CDR3 DNA, CDR3 protein. A D gene is named only where the DNA matches it firmly. Size values are once, few and many counts, or a class for expanded clones, and some rows have none.

TRBJ1-3 TRBV19 - - TGTGCCAGCGGTGACAGATACTACTCTGGAAACACCATATATTTT CASGDRYYSGNTIYF
TRBJ2-7 TRBV19 - few TGTGCCAGTAATCCCCGGGACGGCGGACCCTACGAGCAGTACTTC CASNPRDGGPYEQYF
TRBJ2-7 TRBV6-5 TRBD2 - TGTGCCAGCTCTCCAGGTAGCGGGAGACGGGAGCAGTACTTC CASSPGSGRREQYF
TRBJ1-1 TRBV7-2 - - TGTGCCAGCAGCTTTCGCCCTGGGAGCACTGAAGCTTTCTTT CASSFRPGSTEAFF
TRBJ2-1 TRBV14 - - TGTGCCAGCAGCCAAGAAAGGAGGGCCTACAATGAGCAGTTCTTC CASSQERRAYNEQFF
TRBJ1-3 TRBV2 - few TGTGCCAGCAGCCAATTCAGGGAGACGGGAAACACCATATATTTT CASSQFRETGNTIYF
TRBJ1-2 TRBV6-5 - - TGTGCCACCGGGGGAGTGGCAAGTATGATCGGCTACACCTTC CATGGVASMIGYTF
TRBJ2-7 TRBV27 TRBD2 once TGTGCCACCAAAGAAGCGGGAGTATTGTCCTACGAGCAGTACTTC CATKEAGVLSYEQYF
TRBJ1-2 TRBV5-6 - - TGTGCCAGCAGCTTCCGGACGGGAAGAAACTATGGCTACACCTTC CASSFRTGRNYGYTF
TRBJ2-3 TRBV6-5 - - TGTGCCAGCACCGCGTCCCGCGCAGATACGCAGTATTTT CASTASRADTQYF
TRBJ2-2 TRBV6-5 - - TGTGCCAGCAGGTCGGCCGGGGAGCTGTTTTTT CASRSAGELFF
TRBJ1-3 TRBV6-5 - - TGTGCCAGCAGCGGGGGGGCCCGCACCATATATTTT CASSGGARTIYF
TRBJ2-2 TRBV5-1 - - TGCGCCAGCAGCTTGTACTCGGCGAACACCGGGGAGCTGTTTTTT CASSLYSANTGELFF
TRBJ2-7 TRBV11-2 - once TGTGCCAGCAGCTTAGAAGTGGCGTGGGCGACCTACGAGCAGTACTTC CASSLEVAWATYEQYF
TRBJ1-2 TRBV19 - - TGTGCCAGTAGTATCCGACAGGACCTCTATGGCTACACCTTC CASSIRQDLYGYTF
TRBJ1-2 TRBV7-9 TRBD1 - TGTGCCAGCAGCACGAGTAGGGGGACAGACTATGGCTACACCTTC CASSTSRGTDYGYTF
TRBJ2-4 TRBV24-1 - - TGTGCCACCAGTGATGGGACGGGAATAGCCAAAAACATTCAGTACTTC CATSDGTGIAKNIQYF